This T cell receptor beta chain was profiled in a study of long-term antiretroviral therapy in people with HIV. V dropped 2 bases and J dropped 5 bases, with 13 bases sitting between them. Germline-derived CDR1 and CDR2 are MNHNS and SASEGT. CDR3 length equals 14 residues. The assay, immunoSEQ v3.0, was run at survey level. The assay was immunoSEQ multiplex PCR, and TCRdb's table has in-frame clones only and misses some. This sample has some 11,000 clones; approximately 79% occur once, and the top ten carry 20% to 25%. The chain has TRBV6-1 and TRBJ2-7; TRBD1 or TRBD2 may be the D gene (5 bases each). Sample: unsorted PBMCs, taken roughly 7.3 years after starting antiretroviral therapy. The TCR was taken from a man aged 50 to 59 with HIV. In nucleotides, the CDR3 is TGTGCCAGCAGTGAATTTGGGGGAGTCAACGAGCAGTACTTC. Protein: CASSEFGGVNEQYF.